A single sample is the source of the 27 T cell receptor beta chains below, sequenced in a study of cytomegalovirus exposure and HLA in healthy donors. PCR involved 60 Vbeta and 13 Jbeta primers. Repertoires were generated with immunoSEQ multiplex PCR, while TCRdb's copy carries only in-frame clones and drops some. This table holds some 87,000 clones, around four fifths found once. Material for sequencing was PBMCs. Receptors originate from a middle-aged man in good health and CMV-seropositive.

This clone has a handful of counts. The chain joins TRBV6-1 to TRBJ1-1; D gene uncertain. Germline CDR1 and CDR2: MNHNS and SASEGT. The V and J ends lost 4 bases and 0 bases respectively, with 6 bases between them. The CDR3 runs 13 residues. The CDR3 region has the DNA TGTGCCAGCAGTGCTAGGATGAACACTGAAGCTTTCTTT. The encoded protein is CASSARMNTEAFF.

This clone showed up just a few times. The chain recombines TRBV6-1 with TRBJ2-7; D uncertain. This CDR3 has 11 amino acids. The germline CDR1 and CDR2 sequences are MNHNS and SASEGT. V shed 8 bases and J shed 1 base, with 6 bases lying between them. The CDR3 region is CASHFSYEQYF. CDR3 nucleotide sequence: TGTGCCAGCCACTTTTCCTACGAGCAGTACTTC.

This clone appeared once. The chain links TRBV10-3 to TRBJ2-3; 10 bases match TRBD2. Germline CDR1 and CDR2: ENHRY and SYGVKD. This CDR3 has 15 residues. V trimming: 8 bases; J trimming: 3 bases; junction bases outside the gene matches: 8. For the CDR3, the DNA is TGTGCCATCGCTAGCGGGGGCCCTTTTACAGATACGCAGTATTTT. It codes for CAIASGGPFTDTQYF.

V gene TRBV2 combines with J gene TRBJ2-7; 8 nucleotides match TRBD1. Trimming cost V 4 bases and J 6 bases; bases outside gene matches: 8. The CDR3 totals 14 residues. Germline V gives CDR1 SNHLY, CDR2 FYNNEI. The CDR3 loop reads CASSVAGQGGEQYF. CDR3 bases: TGTGCCAGCAGTGTCGCAGGACAGGGCGGCGAGCAGTACTTC.

The chain joins TRBV19 to TRBJ1-6; TRBD1 aligns across 8 bases. This CDR3 is 15 amino acids long. Trimming took 1 base from V and 11 from J; bases not matched to a gene: 7. Looked up from germline, CDR1 is LNHDA and CDR2 is SQIVND (reference sequence). The CDR3 loop reads CASSIGQGALAPLHF. In DNA, the CDR3 is TGTGCCAGTAGTATAGGGCAGGGGGCCCTGGCACCCCTCCACTTT.

This rearrangement joins TRBV6-6 to TRBJ2-3, with 8 bases fitting TRBD2. The length of the CDR3 is 15 residues. V lost 4 bases to trimming and J lost 1 base; unmatched junction nucleotides: 4. CDR1 is MNHNY and CDR2 is SVGAGI in the germline V gene (reference sequence). Written as DNA, the CDR3 is TGTGCCAGCAGTTCCTTGCGGGGGGGCACAGATACGCAGTATTTT. This codes for CASSSLRGGTDTQYF.

The chain combines TRBV7-6 with TRBJ1-2, with TRBD1 as a possible D gene (6 bases). V was shortened by 3 bases and J by 8 bases, with 10 bases between the two germline ends. The germline gives CDR1 SGHVS, CDR2 FNYEAQ. This CDR3 has 12 residues. The CDR3 nucleotides are TGTGCCAGCAGCTTCAGGGGCCACGGCTACACCTTC. It translates to CASSFRGHGYTF.

V usage is TRBV7-2 and J usage is TRBJ1-6, with 11 bases that match TRBD1. J lost 5 bases, V lost 5 bases, and 5 bases had no gene match. Germline values: CDR1 SGHTA, CDR2 FQGNSA. The CDR3 loop spans 16 amino acids. The CDR3 sequence is CASSPRTGGNNSPLHF. The CDR3, as DNA: TGTGCCAGCAGCCCGCGGACAGGGGGCAATAATTCACCCCTCCACTTT.

V is TRBV19 and J is TRBJ1-2, with 10 bases matching TRBD1. With 7 bases clipped from V and 7 bases from J, the junction kept 12 bases outside the gene matches. CDR1 LNHDA and CDR2 SQIVND come from the germline V gene (reference sequence). The CDR3 has 15 amino acids. The CDR3 loop is CASTRDRGLSRGYTF. CDR3 DNA sequence: TGTGCCAGTACCCGGGACAGGGGTCTCTCGCGTGGCTACACCTTC. Full variable domain (outside the CDR3, taken from reference TRBV19 and TRBJ1-2): DGGITQSPKYLFRKEGQNVTLSCEQNLNHDAMYWYRQDPGQGLRLIYYSQIVNDFQKGDIAEGYSVSREKKESFPLTVTSAQKNPTAFYLCASTRDRGLSRGYTFGSGTRLTVV.

The chain joins TRBV7-2 to TRBJ1-2; D gene uncertain. Trimming removed 4 bases from V and 5 bases from J, with 20 bases in between. The CDR3 is made up of 16 amino acids. Germline V CDR1 and CDR2: SGHTA, FQGNSA. Written as DNA, the CDR3 is TGTGCCAGCAGCTCACTAGGGCAGAGCTCAGGTTATGGCTACACCTTC. Protein product: CASSSLGQSSGYGYTF.

DNA of the CDR3: TGTGCCAGCAGCAATTATGGCTACACCTTC. Translation gives CASSNYGYTF. The chain employs TRBV25-1 and TRBJ1-2; D call uncertain. The length of the CDR3 is 10 residues. Germline V gives CDR1 MGHDK, CDR2 SYGVNS. Trimming left V 6 bases short and J 5 bases short, with 4 bases between.

The chain uses TRBV7-8 and TRBJ2-1, with TRBD1 matching over 7 bases. Germline values: CDR1 SGHVS, CDR2 FQNEAQ. The trim removed 5 bases at V and 4 bases at J, leaving 8 bases unmatched. This CDR3 has 15 amino acids. The CDR3 sequence: CASSGGETGYNEQFF. As DNA, the CDR3 is TGTGCCAGCAGCGGAGGAGAGACAGGGTACAATGAGCAGTTCTTC. Together with reference TRBV7-8 and TRBJ2-1, the CDR3 gives the full variable domain: GAGVSQSPRYKVAKRGQDVALRCDPISGHVSLFWYQQALGQGPEFLTYFQNEAQLDKSGLPSDRFFAERPEGSVSTLKIQRTQQEDSAVYLCASSGGETGYNEQFFGPGTRLTVL.

V gene TRBV27 combines with J gene TRBJ2-7; 8 nucleotides agree with TRBD2. The V gene end was trimmed by 3 bases and the J gene end by 4 bases; junction bases not matched to a gene: 8. CDR1 and CDR2 from the germline V gene are MNHEY and SMNVEV (reference sequence). The CDR3 extends over 15 amino acids. The CDR3 protein is CASSFSGLDGYEQYF. DNA of the CDR3: TGTGCCAGCAGTTTTTCGGGACTAGATGGGTACGAGCAGTACTTC.

V is TRBV5-1 and J is TRBJ1-2; D remains unclear. The CDR3 runs 14 residues. Trimming removed 0 bases at V and 2 bases at J, with 8 bases between. Germline lookup yields CDR1 SGHRS and CDR2 YFSETQ. As DNA, the CDR3 is TGCGCCAGCAGCTTGGACCAGCGAAACTATGGCTACACCTTC. Encoded protein: CASSLDQRNYGYTF. The whole variable domain, remainder taken from reference TRBV5-1 and TRBJ1-2, is KAGVTQTPRYLIKTRGQQVTLSCSPISGHRSVSWYQQTPGQGLQFLFEYFSETQRNKGNFPGRFSGRQFSNSRSEMNVSTLELGDSALYLCASSLDQRNYGYTFGSGTRLTVV.

The chain has TRBV6-4 and TRBJ2-1; 8 bases align to TRBD1. Germline CDR1 and CDR2: MRHNA and SNTAGT. The CDR3 has 16 amino acids. V dropped 9 bases and J dropped 0; count of bases not matched to a gene: 10. CDR3 region: CARQGEPVGSYNEQFF. The CDR3 region has the DNA TGTGCCAGACAGGGGGAGCCTGTAGGCTCCTACAATGAGCAGTTCTTC.

J is TRBJ2-1 and V is TRBV19, with TRBD2 identical over 10 bases. The CDR3 has 14 residues. Germline assignment: CDR1 LNHDA and CDR2 SQIVND (reference sequence). V lost 7 bases, J lost 6 bases, and 6 bases stayed unmatched. The CDR3 loop is CASMSSGGFNEQFF. Here the CDR3 DNA reads TGTGCCAGTATGTCTAGCGGGGGATTCAATGAGCAGTTCTTC.

The chain recombines TRBV5-1 with TRBJ1-2; D not certain. The germline V gene encodes CDR1 SGHRS and CDR2 YFSETQ. The length of the CDR3 is 13 residues. The germline V and J ends were trimmed by 0 bases and 6 bases, with 9 bases remaining between them. The CDR3 loop is CASSLDGLNGYTF. The DNA of the CDR3 is TGCGCCAGCAGCTTGGACGGACTTAATGGCTACACCTTC. Full variable domain (missing parts from reference TRBV5-1 and TRBJ1-2): KAGVTQTPRYLIKTRGQQVTLSCSPISGHRSVSWYQQTPGQGLQFLFEYFSETQRNKGNFPGRFSGRQFSNSRSEMNVSTLELGDSALYLCASSLDGLNGYTFGSGTRLTVV.

CDR3 sequence (DNA): TGTGCCAGCAGTGGAGGAGCCAGGGATGCATACACCATATATTTT. Residues: CASSGGARDAYTIYF. This chain joins TRBV2 and TRBJ1-3; maybe TRBD1 (5 bases). The CDR3 runs to 15 residues. Germline CDR1 is SNHLY and CDR2 is FYNNEI. V gave up 4 bases and J gave up 8 bases, with 18 bases separating them.

This clone was detected once. The chain couples TRBV7-3 to TRBJ2-1, with 8 positions matching TRBD2. Germline-derived CDR1 and CDR2 are SGHTA and FQGTGA. Trimming at V came to 3 bases and at J to 7 bases, leaving 11 bases not matched to a gene. This CDR3 is 16 amino acids long. The CDR3 sequence: CASSFKGSGGLNEQFF. The CDR3 nucleotides read TGTGCCAGCAGCTTTAAGGGGAGCGGGGGTTTGAATGAGCAGTTCTTC. Filled out from reference TRBV7-3 and TRBJ2-1, the complete variable domain reads GAGVSQTPSNKVTEKGKYVELRCDPISGHTALYWYRQSLGQGPEFLIYFQGTGAADDSGLPNDRFFAVRPEGSVSTLKIQRTERGDSAVYLCASSFKGSGGLNEQFFGPGTRLTVL.

J is TRBJ2-7 and V is TRBV5-1, with D possibly TRBD1 on 6 matching bases. The CDR3 has 14 amino acids. The ends were cut back, 1 base at V and 3 bases at J, with 11 bases in the middle. Germline V gene data show CDR1 as SGHRS and CDR2 as YFSETQ. The CDR3 DNA reads as TGCGCCAGCAGCTTGTCGAGCAGGGGCTACGAGCAGTACTTC. Its protein is CASSLSSRGYEQYF. The variable domain in full, completed from reference TRBV5-1 and TRBJ2-7, reads KAGVTQTPRYLIKTRGQQVTLSCSPISGHRSVSWYQQTPGQGLQFLFEYFSETQRNKGNFPGRFSGRQFSNSRSEMNVSTLELGDSALYLCASSLSSRGYEQYFGPGTRLTVT.

This clone was counted once. The junction departs from the called germline gene at one end, perhaps through a read error. The chain carries TRBV6-5 and TRBJ1-2, with 8 bases matching TRBD1. This CDR3 comprises 14 residues. Germline assignment: CDR1 MNHEY and CDR2 SVGAGI. The chain's CDR3 is CASTPTQGAGGYPF. The DNA of the CDR3 is TGTGCCAGCACTCCCACTCAGGGGGCAGGTGGCTACCCCTTC.

This clone was recorded only once. The chain links TRBV5-1 to TRBJ1-1; no clear D. Between the trimmed V and J ends, which lost 1 base and 1 base, there was a span of 11 bases. The CDR3 is made up of 15 amino acids. Germline values: CDR1 SGHRS, CDR2 YFSETQ. The CDR3 reads CASSLFEHRNTEAFF. The CDR3 region has the DNA TGCGCCAGCAGCTTGTTTGAACACCGGAACACTGAAGCTTTCTTT.

The rearrangement uses TRBV4-3 and TRBJ2-3; unclear D gene. V lost 4 bases to trimming and J lost 0 bases, with 8 bases between them. Germline loops: CDR1 LGHNA, CDR2 YSLEER. The length of the CDR3 is 14 residues. The CDR3 DNA reads as TGCGCCAGCAGCCTGGAGACTAGCACAGATACGCAGTATTTT. Its translation is CASSLETSTDTQYF.

CDR3 sequence reads: CASSVSGGNQETQYF. The CDR3 bases are TGTGCCAGCAGCGTATCGGGGGGAAACCAAGAGACCCAGTACTTC. The chain uses TRBV9 and TRBJ2-5, with TRBD2 matching over 7 bases. Trimming at V came to 1 base and at J to 0 bases, leaving 3 bases not matched to a gene. The germline V gene encodes CDR1 SGDLS and CDR2 YYNGEE. The CDR3 sequence is 15 residues long.

The chain joins TRBV6-5 to TRBJ1-3; TRBD1 matches at 8 bases. From germline, CDR1 is MNHEY and CDR2 SVGAGI. V trimming: 10 bases; J trimming: 0 bases; junction bases outside the gene matches: 8. CDR3 length: 15 residues. The DNA of the CDR3 is TGTGCCACCGCACAGGGACAGGCCTCTGGAAACACCATATATTTT. This sequence encodes CATAQGQASGNTIYF.

The CDR3 region is CAIRLNRGYTF. The CDR3 DNA reads TGTGCCATCAGGCTTAACAGGGGCTACACCTTC. V is TRBV10-3 and J is TRBJ1-2; tentatively, D is TRBD1 (5 bases). This CDR3 has 11 amino acids. V dropped 6 bases and J dropped 8 bases, with 10 bases sitting between them. Germline values: CDR1 ENHRY, CDR2 SYGVKD.

The chain uses TRBV5-8 and TRBJ1-2, with TRBD1 matching 10 bases. V lost 2 bases, J lost 2 bases, and 3 bases stayed unmatched. CDR3 size: 15 residues. The V gene's germline CDR1 is SGHTS and CDR2 YDEGEE. Here the CDR3 DNA reads TGTGCCAGCAGCTTACCGGGACAGGGGAACTATGGCTACACCTTC. Translating gives CASSLPGQGNYGYTF.